The 15 T cell receptor beta chains in this list originate from one sample, sequenced in a study of control samples from healthy donors and cancer patients. Only in-frame clones appear in the TCRdb table, and some are missing; sequencing was by immunoSEQ multiplex PCR. The top ten clones hold roughly 13% of a sample with 55,000 to 65,000 clones, about 90% of them seen once. The sequenced sample was PBMCs. The receptor set was obtained from a woman aged 55-70 years with lung cancer.

This clone is deemed medium-sized. The chain uses TRBV7-3 and TRBJ2-5, with TRBD2 matching over 12 bases. After removal of 2 bases from V and 5 bases from J, the junction contained 6 bases not matched to a gene. The CDR3 has 16 residues. CDR1 and CDR2 from the germline V gene are SGHTA and FQGTGA. This CDR3 is CASSLVASGGVETQYF. The CDR3 region has the DNA TGTGCCAGCAGCTTAGTGGCTAGCGGGGGGGTTGAGACCCAGTACTTC.

This clone has only one observation. The chain combines TRBV5-1 with TRBJ2-7; 14 bases align to TRBD2. This CDR3 spans 16 amino acids. The V and J ends lost 7 bases and 6 bases, in that order; junction bases with no gene match: 12. Germline V gene sequence: CDR1 SGHRS, CDR2 YFSETQ. The CDR3 DNA follows: TGCGCCAGCTCCGGACTAGCGGGGGGAAGCGGGAGCGAGCAGTACTTC. Protein: CASSGLAGGSGSEQYF.

The chain is built from TRBV7-5 and TRBJ1-2; the listed D gene, TRBD1, was not tested against the DNA. TRBV7-5 is designated a pseudogene. There are 16 residues in the CDR3. CDR3 amino acids: CARSQTRDSTSDGYTF. For the CDR3, the DNA is TGTGCCAGAAGCCAGACGCGGGACAGCACATCCGATGGCTACACCTTC.

The J gene is TRBJ2-5, the V gene TRBV6-5; D might be TRBD2 (6 bases). V gave up 7 bases and J gave up 1 base, with 13 bases separating them. The CDR3 consists of 14 residues. Germline V gene data show CDR1 as MNHEY and CDR2 as SVGAGI. The CDR3 DNA follows: TGTGCCAGCAAGGAGGGGAACATCCAAGAGACCCAGTACTTC. It codes for CASKEGNIQETQYF.

This chain uses TRBV7-8 with TRBJ2-2; tentative D call: TRBD2 (6 bases). This CDR3 region has 15 residues. Germline lookup yields CDR1 SGHVS and CDR2 FQNEAQ. Trimming stripped 5 bases from V and 6 bases from J, with 16 bases between. This CDR3 reads CASSQTGVKAGELFF. CDR3 nucleotides: TGTGCCAGCAGCCAGACGGGGGTCAAGGCCGGGGAGCTGTTTTTT.

The V and J genes are TRBV5-4 and TRBJ2-1; D uncertain. Germline values: CDR1 SGHNT, CDR2 YYREEE (reference sequence). V shed 1 base and J shed 5 bases, with 10 bases lying between them. The CDR3 is 14 amino acids. The CDR3 nucleotides read TGTGCCAGCAGCTTGATTGTAGGTAACAATGAGCAGTTCTTC. Amino acid sequence: CASSLIVGNNEQFF.

The CDR3 loop is CASRNPGGAPRDTF. The CDR3 nucleotides are TGTGCCAGCAGAAATCCGGGGGGGGCGCCTCGGGACACCTTC. The chain has TRBV6-5 and TRBJ1-2; TRBD1 might be the D (6 bases). The CDR3 length is 14 residues. V shed 6 bases and J shed 12 bases, with 23 bases lying between them. Germline V gene sequence: CDR1 MNHEY, CDR2 SVGAGI.

In nucleotides, the CDR3 is TGTGCCAGCAGACCAGGGGGAAACACCATATATTTT. Translating gives CASRPGGNTIYF. The chain joins TRBV2 to TRBJ1-3; D might be TRBD1 (5 bases). Deletions cut 6 bases from V and 4 bases from J, with 7 bases between. Germline V CDR1 and CDR2: SNHLY, FYNNEI. This CDR3 has 12 amino acids.

The rearrangement joins TRBV9 to TRBJ2-2, with a tentative D call TRBD1 (6 bases). CDR1 SGDLS and CDR2 YYNGEE come from the germline V gene. The CDR3 runs 17 residues. V was shortened by 4 bases and J by 3 bases, with 19 bases between the two germline ends. Here the CDR3 DNA reads TGTGCCAGCAGCCAGTTCTCTAGGGACACGGACACCGGGGAGCTGTTTTTT. It codes for CASSQFSRDTDTGELFF. Variable domain in full (rest from reference TRBV9 and TRBJ2-2): DSGVTQTPKHLITATGQRVTLRCSPRSGDLSVYWYQQSLDQGLQFLIQYYNGEERAKGNILERFSAQQFPDLHSELNLSSLELGDSALYFCASSQFSRDTDTGELFFGEGSRLTVL.

The chain couples TRBV6-6 to TRBJ1-5, with TRBD1 matching over 11 bases. Germline-derived CDR1 and CDR2 are MNHNY and SVGAGI (reference sequence). V shed 5 bases, J shed 3 bases, and the junction held 6 bases outside the gene matches. This CDR3 spans 16 amino acids. This chain's CDR3 is CASSTGTGGNNQPQHF. CDR3 nucleotide sequence: TGTGCCAGCAGTACTGGGACAGGGGGGAACAATCAGCCCCAGCATTTT.

In this sample, this clone turned up once. The chain uses TRBV19 and TRBJ1-6; TRBD1 is a possible D gene (5 bases). Trimming pared 6 bases from V and 8 bases from J, leaving 14 bases between. In germline, CDR1 is LNHDA, CDR2 SQIVND (reference sequence). The CDR3 contains 14 residues. As DNA, the CDR3 is TGTGCCAGTAGCACTGCGTGGGGGGATTCACCCCTCCACTTT. It codes for CASSTAWGDSPLHF.

CDR3 region: CASSRGSITDTQYF. The CDR3 region has the DNA TGTGCCAGCAGTCGCGGGAGTATTACAGATACGCAGTATTTT. V is TRBV7-8 and J is TRBJ2-3, with 7 positions matching TRBD2. J was trimmed by 3 bases and V by 6 bases; bases with no gene match: 6. Germline assignment: CDR1 SGHVS and CDR2 FQNEAQ. The CDR3 is made up of 14 amino acids.

The V gene is TRBV10-3, the J gene TRBJ2-3; 7 bases are a match to TRBD2. The germline V gene has CDR1 ENHRY and CDR2 SYGVKD. V was pared by 2 bases and J by 4 bases, with 3 bases of the junction left unmatched. The CDR3 is 14 amino acids. The CDR3 is CAISESGTADTQYF. CDR3 coding DNA: TGTGCCATCAGTGAGAGCGGGACGGCAGATACGCAGTATTTT.

This chain connects TRBV5-1 to TRBJ2-2; D tentatively reads TRBD1 or TRBD2 (6 bases each). Between the trimmed V and J ends, which lost 3 bases and 2 bases, there was a span of 17 bases. CDR3 size: 17 residues. Looked up from germline, CDR1 is SGHRS and CDR2 is YFSETQ. CDR3 bases: TGCGCCAGCAGCTGGGGGCTCCGGGACTTCAACACCGGGGAGCTGTTTTTT. Protein product: CASSWGLRDFNTGELFF.

V is TRBV25-1 and J is TRBJ2-7; 9 bases line up with TRBD1. Germline CDR1 and CDR2: MGHDK and SYGVNS. The CDR3 length is 15 residues. V dropped 4 bases and J dropped 3; count of bases not matched to a gene: 7. CDR3 coding DNA: TGTGCCAGCAGTGGGCCGGGACAGGGTTACTACGAGCAGTACTTC. Translated, it gives CASSGPGQGYYEQYF.